Sequencing of this T cell receptor beta chain was carried out in a study of T cell responses to AZD1222 COVID-19 vaccine. The CDR3 covers 15 residues. V was clipped by 2 bases and J by 1 base, with 11 bases between them. Germline V CDR1 and CDR2: MNHNS, SASEGT. This clone was detected once. The protocol was immunoSEQ multiplex PCR, while the TCRdb copy is restricted to in-frame clones and leaves out a portion. Of 45,000 to 60,000 clones detected, roughly 90% appear once; the ten largest clones hold roughly 2%. This material consisted of peripheral blood, taken on day 0 of AZD1222 vaccination. J is TRBJ1-1 and V is TRBV6-1; the D gene is possibly TRBD1 (6 bases). This clonotype was obtained from an adult in good health. The CDR3 coding sequence is TGTGCCAGCAGTGAATTGGGACACCAGAACACTGAAGCTTTCTTT. Translating it yields CASSELGHQNTEAFF.